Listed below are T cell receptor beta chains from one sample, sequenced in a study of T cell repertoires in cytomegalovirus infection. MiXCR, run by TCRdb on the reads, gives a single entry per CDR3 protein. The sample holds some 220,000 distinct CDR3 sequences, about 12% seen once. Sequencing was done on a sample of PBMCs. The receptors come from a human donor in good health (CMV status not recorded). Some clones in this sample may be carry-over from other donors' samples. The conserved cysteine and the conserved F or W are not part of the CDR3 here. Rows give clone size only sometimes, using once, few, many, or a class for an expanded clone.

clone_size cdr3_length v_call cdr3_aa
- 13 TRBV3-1 ASSQDEGAPYEQY
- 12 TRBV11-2 ASSVAGATYEQY
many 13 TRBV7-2 ASSLDPTPAGELF
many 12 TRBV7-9 ASSLSSGVGELF
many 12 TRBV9 ASSRGDTAYEQY
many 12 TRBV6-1 ASSDRFYTDTQY
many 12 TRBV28 ASRTSGGAWEQF
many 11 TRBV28 ASSFVGGETQY
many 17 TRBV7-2 ASSSPGSQGAFYNSPLH
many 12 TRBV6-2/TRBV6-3 ASTRDGVGSPLH
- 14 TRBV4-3 ASSQGLEGSSYEQY
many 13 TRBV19 ASSEGKRESYEQY
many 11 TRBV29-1 SVFGQGGTEAF
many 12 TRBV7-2 ASSLGTLANTIY
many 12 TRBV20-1 SASHTDGSYEQY
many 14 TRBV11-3 ASSPTSGSVGETQY
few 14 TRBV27 ASRRASGGGNTEAF
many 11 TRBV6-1 ASAQGGNQPQH
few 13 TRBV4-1 ASSQERDYNSPLH
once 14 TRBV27 ASSMAAGGYTGELF
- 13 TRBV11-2 ASSLGARSNEKLF
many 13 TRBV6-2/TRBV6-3 ASRTVGSGGYEQY
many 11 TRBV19 ASTPPHETEAF
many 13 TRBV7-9 ASSPRGNSYNEQF
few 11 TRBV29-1 SVEGAGAYEQY
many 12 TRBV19 ASSIGDRGQTQY
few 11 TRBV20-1 SAPTVSGNTIY
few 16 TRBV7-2 ASSSLPLTSGRPHEQF
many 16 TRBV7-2 ASSEGRDRGRGDTEAF
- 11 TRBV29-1 SVGRSDNQPQH
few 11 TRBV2 ASSEGQNYGYT
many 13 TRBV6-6 ASTPSGSSYNEQF
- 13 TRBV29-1 SVVKDSSSTDTQY
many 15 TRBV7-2 ASSLRAGAQRASEAF
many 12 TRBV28 ASSRARGSYEQY
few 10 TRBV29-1 SANNQGTEAF
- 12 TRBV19 ASSIRDSNQPQH
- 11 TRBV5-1 ASTPGGNSPLH
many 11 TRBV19 ASSIGQNTEAF
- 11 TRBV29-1 SAGGSGGYEQY
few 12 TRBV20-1 SARSTSGSYEQY
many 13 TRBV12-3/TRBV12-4 ASSFGDRGTYGYT
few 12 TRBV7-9 ASSSTALTTEAF
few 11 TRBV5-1 ASTYQGADTQY
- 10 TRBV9 ASSSHADTQY
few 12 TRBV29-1 SVGQRGGYNEQF
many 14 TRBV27 ASASGLAGIAGELF
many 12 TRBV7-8 ASSPTVIGETQY
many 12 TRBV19 ATSHTPRGNEQF
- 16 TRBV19 ASNIRIGHISGANVLT